What follows is one T cell receptor beta chain and its context. Antigen unknown. Other DNA sequences in the same sample also yield this CDR3. Deletions cut 4 bases from V and 4 bases from J, with 9 bases between. The germline V gene encodes CDR1 SGHRS and CDR2 YFSETQ. This CDR3 has 12 residues. This sample is part of a study of shared clonotypes between healthy human individuals. Background on the study: The study used three CD4 naive, three CD4 memory, two CD8 naive and one CD8 memory plate per donor. Study outcomes and limitations: In contrast to clonotypes shared by all four donors, non-shared clonotypes had lower generation probabilities.

Original processing notes: Junction-only sequences produced by ImmunoSEQ had no quality scores, so filtering differed. Measured with immunoSEQ multiplex PCR; TCRdb has only the in-frame clones, and not every one. V, J and clone size are taken as reported in that table, and D and trimming were inferred from the DNA itself. Among about 1 million clones, approximately 76% were seen once, and the ten largest hold 1.4%. None of the donors, who were healthy HIV-negative adults, had recently had acute infections or vaccinations. The clonotype comes from a man aged 18 to 30 in good health. Sequenced material: memory CD4+ T cells sorted from blood. As for subset: CD45RA-negative fraction. J is TRBJ2-7 and V is TRBV5-1; D is undetermined. The CDR3 bases are TGCGCCAGCAGCCGTGACCGATACGAGCAGTACTTC. Protein: CASSRDRYEQYF.